These T cell receptor beta chains were read from a single sample in a study of CD8+CD57+ T cells in acquired aplastic anemia. TCRdb reanalysed the reads using MiXCR and keeps one entry per CDR3 protein. The repertoire includes 200,000 or so distinct CDR3 sequences, under 70% of them detected once, and just over 45% sits in the top ten. The sequencing input was sorted CD4+, CD8+, or CD8+CD57+ T cells (not recorded which) from PBMCs. Receptors were obtained from a human donor with severe aplastic anemia or a healthy control (not recorded which). CDR3s include the opening cysteine and the closing phenylalanine or tryptophan. D genes are given only for firm matches. Where a row states a size, it is once, few, many or the class of an expanded clone; other rows omit it.

D gene,clone size,J gene,V gene,CDR3 protein,CDR3 DNA
.,.,TRBJ2-7,TRBV5-1,CASSLEGYYEQYF,TGCGCCAGCAGCTTGGAGGGGTACTACGAGCAGTACTTC
.,.,TRBJ1-3,TRBV15,CATSRDGAGGNTIYF,TGTGCCACCAGCAGAGATGGGGCAGGGGGAAACACCATATATTTT
TRBD2,once,TRBJ2-5,TRBV7-9,CASSPTSGATQYF,TGTGCCAGCAGCCCGACTAGCGGGGCGACCCAGTACTTC
TRBD1,.,TRBJ1-4,TRBV15,CATSRVRGRTNEKLFF,TGTGCCACCAGCAGAGTAAGGGGGCGAACTAATGAAAAACTGTTTTTT
.,.,TRBJ1-3,TRBV2,CASSEAHLSGNTIYF,TGTGCCAGCAGTGAGGCACATCTCTCTGGAAACACCATATATTTT
TRBD1,.,TRBJ1-6,TRBV2,CASTWDRSYNSPLHF,TGTGCCAGCACCTGGGACAGATCCTATAATTCACCCCTCCACTTT
TRBD1,.,TRBJ2-1,TRBV14,CASRQTGASHEQFF,TGTGCCAGCAGGCAAACAGGGGCTAGCCATGAGCAGTTCTTC
.,.,TRBJ1-2,TRBV27,CASRPTERYGYTF,TGTGCCAGCAGACCGACAGAACGGTATGGCTACACCTTC
.,.,TRBJ2-5,TRBV24-1,CATSGDDASPSRQETQYF,TGTGCCACCAGTGGGGATGACGCCTCCCCAAGTCGGCAAGAGACCCAGTACTTC
.,.,TRBJ1-1,TRBV9,CASSVSLGGPTEAFF,TGTGCCAGCAGCGTTTCCCTTGGGGGGCCCACTGAAGCTTTCTTT
TRBD1,.,TRBJ2-1,TRBV6-5,CASSAGTGYNEQFF,TGTGCCAGCAGCGCCGGGACAGGGTACAATGAGCAGTTCTTC
.,.,TRBJ2-3,TRBV7-2,CASRASTDTQYF,TGTGCCAGCAGGGCTAGCACAGATACGCAGTATTTT
.,.,TRBJ1-1,TRBV7-6,CASSSAPRVNTEAFF,TGTGCCAGCAGCTCAGCGCCGCGGGTGAACACTGAAGCTTTCTTT
.,.,TRBJ1-6,TRBV6-6,CASIRRTADSPLHF,TGTGCCAGCATAAGGAGGACAGCCGACTCACCCCTCCACTTT
.,.,TRBJ2-1,TRBV15,CATSPRGDMNNEQFF,TGTGCCACCAGCCCCCGGGGCGATATGAACAATGAGCAGTTCTTC
.,.,TRBJ2-7,TRBV7-9,CASSSPLRDEQYF,TGTGCCAGCAGCTCCCCTCTCAGGGACGAGCAGTACTTC
.,few,TRBJ2-1,TRBV7-8,CASSLVPADEQFF,TGTGCCAGCAGCTTAGTTCCGGCGGATGAGCAGTTCTTC
TRBD2,.,TRBJ2-5,TRBV20-1,CSAAESGSGETQYF,TGCAGTGCAGCCGAGAGCGGGAGCGGAGAGACCCAGTACTTC
.,.,TRBJ1-1,TRBV15,CATSRADKITEAFF,TGTGCCACCAGCAGAGCGGACAAGATCACTGAAGCTTTCTTT